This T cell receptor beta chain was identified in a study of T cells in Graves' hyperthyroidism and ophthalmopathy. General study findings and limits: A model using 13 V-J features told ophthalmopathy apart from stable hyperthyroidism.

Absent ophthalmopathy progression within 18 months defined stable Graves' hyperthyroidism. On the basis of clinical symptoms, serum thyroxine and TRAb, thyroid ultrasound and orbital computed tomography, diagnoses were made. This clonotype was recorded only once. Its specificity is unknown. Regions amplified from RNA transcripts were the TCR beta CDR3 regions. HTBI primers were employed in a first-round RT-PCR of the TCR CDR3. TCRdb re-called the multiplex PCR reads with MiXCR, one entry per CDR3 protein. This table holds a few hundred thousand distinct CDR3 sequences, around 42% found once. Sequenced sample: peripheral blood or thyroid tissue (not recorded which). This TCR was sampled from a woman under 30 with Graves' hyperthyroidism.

Here the CDR3 reads CSASGGRENSPLHF. The CDR3 bases are TGCAGTGCTAGTGGCGGGAGGGAAAATTCACCCCTCCACTTT. The chain couples TRBV20-1 to TRBJ1-6; D not certain. This CDR3 region has 14 residues. V gave up 3 bases and J gave up 7 bases, with 13 bases separating them. Germline loops: CDR1 DFQATT, CDR2 SNEGSKA (reference sequence).